What follows is one T cell receptor (beta chain) and its context. Authors' analysis steps: Cell counts per sample came from amplifying reference gene primers. Generated by immunoSEQ multiplex PCR, the TCRdb table keeps only in-frame clones and is missing some. The DNA was the basis for D and trimming; V, J and clone size are from that table. This table has 55,000 to 75,000 clones, about nine tenths appearing once. The sample comes from a study of blood T cell repertoires in COVID-19. Germline CDR1 is LGHDT and CDR2 is YNNKEL (reference sequence). The ends lost 4 bases at V and 4 bases at J; junction bases unmatched: 7. The CDR3 length is 16 residues.

The sequence was collected from a man aged 50 or older with active COVID-19. The chain is built from TRBV3-1 (or the pseudogene TRBV3-2) and TRBJ2-1; 10 positions agree with TRBD2. Specimen: peripheral blood. CDR3: CASSLLSGRGYNEQFF. Written as DNA, the CDR3 is TGTGCCAGCAGCCTACTAAGCGGGAGGGGATACAATGAGCAGTTCTTC.